This TCR beta chain was captured by sequencing in a study of blood T cell repertoires in COVID-19. V lost 5 bases, J lost 4 bases, and 5 bases stayed unmatched. Germline V gene lookup returns CDR1 GTSNPN and CDR2 SVGIG (reference sequence). This CDR3 region has 13 residues. Under the authors' procedure: Reference gene primer amplification in the assay estimated nucleated cell counts. The data were produced by immunoSEQ multiplex PCR, yet TCRdb's version contains in-frame clones alone and is incomplete. That table furnishes V, J and clone size, whereas the DNA furnished D and trimming. This table holds about 220,000 clones, approximately 86% found once.

This chain links TRBV30 with TRBJ1-1; 9 bases match TRBD1. This receptor was obtained from a woman younger than 45 who had recovered from COVID-19. The specimen was peripheral blood. DNA for the CDR3: TGTGCCTGGGACAGGGGGTATGGCACTGAAGCTTTCTTT. Its protein is CAWDRGYGTEAFF.